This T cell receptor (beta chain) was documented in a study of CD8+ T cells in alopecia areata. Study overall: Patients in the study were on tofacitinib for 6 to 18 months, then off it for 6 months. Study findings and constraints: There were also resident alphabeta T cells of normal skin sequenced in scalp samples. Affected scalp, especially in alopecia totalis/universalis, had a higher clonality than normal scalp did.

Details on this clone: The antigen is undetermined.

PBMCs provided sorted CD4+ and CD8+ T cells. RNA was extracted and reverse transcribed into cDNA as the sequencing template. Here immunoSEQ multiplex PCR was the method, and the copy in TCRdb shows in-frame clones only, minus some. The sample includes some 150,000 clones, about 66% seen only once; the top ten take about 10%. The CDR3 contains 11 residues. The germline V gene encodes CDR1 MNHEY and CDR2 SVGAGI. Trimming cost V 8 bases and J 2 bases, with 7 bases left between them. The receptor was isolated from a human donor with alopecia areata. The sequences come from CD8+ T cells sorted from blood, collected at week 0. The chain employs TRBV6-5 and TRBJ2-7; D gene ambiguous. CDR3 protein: CASGNPYEQYF. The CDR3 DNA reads TGTGCCAGCGGGAATCCCTACGAGCAGTACTTC.